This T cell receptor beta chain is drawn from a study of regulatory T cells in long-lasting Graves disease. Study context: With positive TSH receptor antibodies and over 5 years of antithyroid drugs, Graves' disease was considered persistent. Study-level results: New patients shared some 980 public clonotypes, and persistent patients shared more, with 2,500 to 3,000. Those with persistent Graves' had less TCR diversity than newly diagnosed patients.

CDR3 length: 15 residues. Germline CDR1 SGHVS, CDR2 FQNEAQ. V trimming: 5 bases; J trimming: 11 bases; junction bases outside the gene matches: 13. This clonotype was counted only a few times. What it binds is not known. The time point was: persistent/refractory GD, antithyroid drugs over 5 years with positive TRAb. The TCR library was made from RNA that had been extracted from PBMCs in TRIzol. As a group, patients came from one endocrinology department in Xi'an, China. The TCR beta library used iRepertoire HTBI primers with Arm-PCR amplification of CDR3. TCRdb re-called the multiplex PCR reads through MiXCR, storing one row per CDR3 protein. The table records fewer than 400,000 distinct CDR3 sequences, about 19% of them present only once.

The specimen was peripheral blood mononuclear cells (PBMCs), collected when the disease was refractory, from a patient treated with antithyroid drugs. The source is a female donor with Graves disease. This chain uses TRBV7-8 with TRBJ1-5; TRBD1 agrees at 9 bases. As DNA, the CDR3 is TGTGCCAGCAGCCCACGAGGGGACAGGGTGGAGGCCCAGCATTTT. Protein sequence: CASSPRGDRVEAQHF.